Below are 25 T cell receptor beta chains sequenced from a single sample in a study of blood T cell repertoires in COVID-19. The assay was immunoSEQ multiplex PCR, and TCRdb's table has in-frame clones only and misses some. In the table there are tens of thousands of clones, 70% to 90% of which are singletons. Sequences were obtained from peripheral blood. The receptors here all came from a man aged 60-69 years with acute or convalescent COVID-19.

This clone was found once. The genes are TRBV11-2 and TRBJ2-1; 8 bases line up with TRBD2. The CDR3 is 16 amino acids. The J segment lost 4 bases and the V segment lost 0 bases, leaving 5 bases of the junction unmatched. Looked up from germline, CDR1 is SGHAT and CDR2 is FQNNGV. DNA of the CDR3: TGTGCCAGCAGCTTAGAGGCGGGAGGTGGGTACAATGAGCAGTTCTTC. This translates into CASSLEAGGGYNEQFF.

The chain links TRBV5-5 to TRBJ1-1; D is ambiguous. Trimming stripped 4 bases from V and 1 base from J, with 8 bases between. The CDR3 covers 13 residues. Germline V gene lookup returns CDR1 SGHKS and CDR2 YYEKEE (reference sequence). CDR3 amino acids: CASSAGRNTEAFF. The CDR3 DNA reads TGTGCCAGCAGCGCAGGCCGGAACACTGAAGCTTTCTTT.

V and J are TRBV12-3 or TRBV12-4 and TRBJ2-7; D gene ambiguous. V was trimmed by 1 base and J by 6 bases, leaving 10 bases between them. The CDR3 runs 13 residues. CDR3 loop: CASSLVADSEQYF. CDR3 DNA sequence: TGTGCCAGCAGTTTAGTAGCCGACTCCGAGCAGTACTTC.

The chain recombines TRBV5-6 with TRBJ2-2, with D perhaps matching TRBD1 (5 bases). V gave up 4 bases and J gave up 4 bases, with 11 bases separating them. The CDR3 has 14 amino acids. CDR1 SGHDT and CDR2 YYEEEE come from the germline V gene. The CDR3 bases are TGTGCCAGCAGCCCCGGACAAATCACCGGGGAGCTGTTTTTT. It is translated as CASSPGQITGELFF.

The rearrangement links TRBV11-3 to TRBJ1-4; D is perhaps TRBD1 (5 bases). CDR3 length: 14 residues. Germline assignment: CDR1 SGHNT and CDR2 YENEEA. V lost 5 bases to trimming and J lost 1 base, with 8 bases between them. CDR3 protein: CASSGQGTNEKLFF. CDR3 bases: TGTGCCAGCAGCGGTCAGGGAACTAATGAAAAACTGTTTTTT.

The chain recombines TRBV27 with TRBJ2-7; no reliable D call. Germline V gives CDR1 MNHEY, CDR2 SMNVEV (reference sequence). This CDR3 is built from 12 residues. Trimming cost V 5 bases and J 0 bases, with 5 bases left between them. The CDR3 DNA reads TGTGCCAGCAGTGCGAGCTCCTACGAGCAGTACTTC. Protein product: CASSASSYEQYF.

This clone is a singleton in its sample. The CDR3 sequence: CASRPLGLIETQYF. The CDR3 DNA reads TGTGCCAGCAGACCATTAGGACTGATAGAGACCCAGTACTTC. The V and J genes are TRBV2 and TRBJ2-5; D is perhaps TRBD2 (5 bases). The ends were cut back, 6 bases at V and 4 bases at J, with 15 bases in the middle. CDR3 length: 14 amino acids. Germline values: CDR1 SNHLY, CDR2 FYNNEI.

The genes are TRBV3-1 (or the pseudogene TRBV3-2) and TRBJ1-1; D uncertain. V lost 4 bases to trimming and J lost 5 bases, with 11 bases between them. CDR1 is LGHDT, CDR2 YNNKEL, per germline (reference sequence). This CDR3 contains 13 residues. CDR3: CASSPRASTEAFF. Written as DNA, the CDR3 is TGTGCCAGCAGCCCGAGGGCGAGTACTGAAGCTTTCTTT.

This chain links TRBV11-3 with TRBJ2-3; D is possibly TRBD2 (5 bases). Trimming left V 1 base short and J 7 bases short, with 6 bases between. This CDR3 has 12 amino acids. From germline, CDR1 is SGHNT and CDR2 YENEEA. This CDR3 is CASSLAGNTQYF. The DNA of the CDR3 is TGTGCCAGCAGCTTAGCGGGAAATACGCAGTATTTT. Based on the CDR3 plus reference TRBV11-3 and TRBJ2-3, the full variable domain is EAGVVQSPRYKIIEKKQPVAFWCNPISGHNTLYWYLQNLGQGPELLIRYENEEAVDDSQLPKDRFSAERLKGVDSTLKIQPAELGDSAVYLCASSLAGNTQYFGPGTRLTVL.

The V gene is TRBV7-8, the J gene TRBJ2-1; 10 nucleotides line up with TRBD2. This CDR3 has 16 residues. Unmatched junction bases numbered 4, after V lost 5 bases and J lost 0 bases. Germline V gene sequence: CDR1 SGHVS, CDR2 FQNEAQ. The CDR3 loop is CASSPIAGGSYNEQFF. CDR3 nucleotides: TGTGCCAGCAGCCCTATAGCGGGAGGCTCCTACAATGAGCAGTTCTTC.

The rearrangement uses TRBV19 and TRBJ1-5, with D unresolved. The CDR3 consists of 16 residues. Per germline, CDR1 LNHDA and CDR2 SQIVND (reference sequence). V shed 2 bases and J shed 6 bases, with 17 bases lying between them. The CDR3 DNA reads TGTGCCAGTAGTATATGGCAGTCCCCACGGGGTCAGCCCCAGCATTTT. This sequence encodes CASSIWQSPRGQPQHF.

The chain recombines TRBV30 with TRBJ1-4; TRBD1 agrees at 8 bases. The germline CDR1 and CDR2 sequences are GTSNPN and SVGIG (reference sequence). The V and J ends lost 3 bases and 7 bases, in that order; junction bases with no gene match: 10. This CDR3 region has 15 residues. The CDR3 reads CAWRHLQGVFEKLFF. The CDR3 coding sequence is TGTGCCTGGAGGCACCTACAGGGGGTTTTTGAAAAACTGTTTTTT.

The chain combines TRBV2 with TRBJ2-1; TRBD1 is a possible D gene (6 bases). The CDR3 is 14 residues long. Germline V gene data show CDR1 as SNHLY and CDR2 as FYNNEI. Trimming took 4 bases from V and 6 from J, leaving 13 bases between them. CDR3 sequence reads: CASSVSGVTNEQFF. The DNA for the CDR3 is TGTGCCAGCAGTGTCTCAGGGGTCACCAATGAGCAGTTCTTC.

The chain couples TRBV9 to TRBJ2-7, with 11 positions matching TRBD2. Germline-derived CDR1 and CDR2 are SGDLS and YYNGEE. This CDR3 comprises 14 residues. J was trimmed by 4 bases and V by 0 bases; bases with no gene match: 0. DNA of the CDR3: TGTGCCAGCAGCGTAGGGACTAGCGGGTACGAGCAGTACTTC. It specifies CASSVGTSGYEQYF.

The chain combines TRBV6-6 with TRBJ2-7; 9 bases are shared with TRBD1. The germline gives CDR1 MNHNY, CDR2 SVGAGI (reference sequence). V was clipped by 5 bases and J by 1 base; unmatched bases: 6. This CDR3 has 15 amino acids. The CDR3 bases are TGTGCCAGCAGTACAACCGGGACAGGGTCCTACGAGCAGTACTTC. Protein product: CASSTTGTGSYEQYF.

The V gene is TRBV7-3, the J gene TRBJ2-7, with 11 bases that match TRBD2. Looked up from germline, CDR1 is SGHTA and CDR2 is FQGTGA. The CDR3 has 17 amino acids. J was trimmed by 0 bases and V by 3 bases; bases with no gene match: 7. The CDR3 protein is CASSFPSTSGDSYEQYF. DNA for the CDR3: TGTGCCAGCAGCTTCCCGTCGACTAGCGGGGACTCCTACGAGCAGTACTTC. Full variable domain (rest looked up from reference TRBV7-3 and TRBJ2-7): GAGVSQTPSNKVTEKGKYVELRCDPISGHTALYWYRQSLGQGPEFLIYFQGTGAADDSGLPNDRFFAVRPEGSVSTLKIQRTERGDSAVYLCASSFPSTSGDSYEQYFGPGTRLTVT.

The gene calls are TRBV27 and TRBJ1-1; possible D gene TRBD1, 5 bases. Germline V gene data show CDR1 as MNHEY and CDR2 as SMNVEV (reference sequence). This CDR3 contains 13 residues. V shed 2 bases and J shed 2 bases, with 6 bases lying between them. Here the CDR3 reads CASSLGTNTEAFF. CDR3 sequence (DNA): TGTGCCAGCAGTTTAGGGACTAACACTGAAGCTTTCTTT.

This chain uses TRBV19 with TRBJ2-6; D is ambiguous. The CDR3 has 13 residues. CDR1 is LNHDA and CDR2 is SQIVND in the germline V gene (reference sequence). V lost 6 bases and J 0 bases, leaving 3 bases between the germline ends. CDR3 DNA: TGTGCCAGTAGCAGCTCTGGGGCCAACGTCCTGACTTTC. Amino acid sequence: CASSSSGANVLTF.

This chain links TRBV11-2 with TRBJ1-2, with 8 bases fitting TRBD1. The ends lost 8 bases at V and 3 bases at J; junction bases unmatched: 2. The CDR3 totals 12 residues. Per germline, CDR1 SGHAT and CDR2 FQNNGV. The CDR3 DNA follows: TGTGCCAGCCAGGGACAGGACTATGGCTACACCTTC. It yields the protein CASQGQDYGYTF. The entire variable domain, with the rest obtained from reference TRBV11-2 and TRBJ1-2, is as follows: EAGVAQSPRYKIIEKRQSVAFWCNPISGHATLYWYQQILGQGPKLLIQFQNNGVVDDSQLPKDRFSAERLKGVDSTLKIQPAKLEDSAVYLCASQGQDYGYTFGSGTRLTVV.

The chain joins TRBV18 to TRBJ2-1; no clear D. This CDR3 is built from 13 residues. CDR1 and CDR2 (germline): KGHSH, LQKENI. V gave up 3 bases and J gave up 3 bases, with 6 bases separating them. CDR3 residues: CASSPLRYNEQFF. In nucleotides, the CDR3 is TGTGCCAGCTCACCTTTGCGCTACAATGAGCAGTTCTTC.

The CDR3 reads CASSLDRLGQGNTGELFF. CDR3 coding DNA: TGTGCCAGCAGCTTAGATCGGTTGGGACAGGGGAACACCGGGGAGCTGTTTTTT. The V call is TRBV11-3, the J call TRBJ2-2; the match to TRBD1 covers 9 bases. With V trimmed by 0 bases and J by 1 base, 6 bases remained unmatched. Germline CDR1 SGHNT, CDR2 YENEEA. CDR3 length: 18 residues.

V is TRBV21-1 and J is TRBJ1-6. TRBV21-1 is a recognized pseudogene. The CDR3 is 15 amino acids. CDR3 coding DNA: TGTGCCAGCAGCAAAGAGCCTCGGGTTGGGTCACCCCTCCACTTT. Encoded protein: CASSKEPRVGSPLHF.

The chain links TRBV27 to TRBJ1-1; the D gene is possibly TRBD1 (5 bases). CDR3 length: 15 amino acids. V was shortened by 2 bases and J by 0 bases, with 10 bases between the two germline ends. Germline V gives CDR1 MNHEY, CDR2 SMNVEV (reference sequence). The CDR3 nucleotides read TGTGCCAGCAGTTTACTGGACACAGTGAACACTGAAGCTTTCTTT. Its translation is CASSLLDTVNTEAFF.

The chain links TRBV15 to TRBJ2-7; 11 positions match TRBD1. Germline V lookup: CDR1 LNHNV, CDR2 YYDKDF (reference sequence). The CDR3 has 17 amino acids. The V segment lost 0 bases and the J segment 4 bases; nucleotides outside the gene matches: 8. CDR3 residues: CATSRERPGQGDYEQYF. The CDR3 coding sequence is TGTGCCACCAGCAGAGAGAGACCGGGACAGGGGGATTACGAGCAGTACTTC.

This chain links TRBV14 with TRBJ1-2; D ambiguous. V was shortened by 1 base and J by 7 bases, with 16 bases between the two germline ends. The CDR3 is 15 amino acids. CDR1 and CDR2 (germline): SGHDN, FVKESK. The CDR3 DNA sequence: TGTGCCAGCAGCCAAGTAGAGGGAAGTCCTTCTGGCTACACCTTC. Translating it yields CASSQVEGSPSGYTF. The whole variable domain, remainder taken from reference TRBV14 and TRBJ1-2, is EAGVTQFPSHSVIEKGQTVTLRCDPISGHDNLYWYRRVMGKEIKFLLHFVKESKQDESGMPNNRFLAERTGGTYSTLKVQPAELEDSGVYFCASSQVEGSPSGYTFGSGTRLTVV.